This entry describes one T cell receptor beta chain. The data were produced by immunoSEQ multiplex PCR, yet TCRdb's version contains in-frame clones alone and is incomplete. The sample has about 480,000 clones, 87% seen once. CDR1 DFQATT and CDR2 SNEGSKA come from the germline V gene (reference sequence). V lost 3 bases and J lost 0, with 7 bases in between. The CDR3 length is 13 residues. This record comes from a study of Ad26.COV2.S vaccination and SARS-CoV-2 variants. Background on the study: Ad26.COV2.S given intramuscularly, once or twice 56 days apart.

The treatment is: 19 received Ad26.COV2.S at low or high dose, single or two shots; about 5 received placebo; per-sample allocation not given. Each sample was drawn 63 days after the first injection (of vaccine or placebo). Specimen: peripheral blood, collected in a trial of Ad26.COV2.S vaccine versus placebo. The sequence derives from a person between 18 and 59 years old who received the Ad26.COV2.S COVID-19 vaccine or a placebo. This chain uses TRBV20-1 with TRBJ2-3; D remains ambiguous. As DNA, the CDR3 is TGCAGTGCTAGTGACCTAAGCACAGATACGCAGTATTTT. Its protein is CSASDLSTDTQYF.